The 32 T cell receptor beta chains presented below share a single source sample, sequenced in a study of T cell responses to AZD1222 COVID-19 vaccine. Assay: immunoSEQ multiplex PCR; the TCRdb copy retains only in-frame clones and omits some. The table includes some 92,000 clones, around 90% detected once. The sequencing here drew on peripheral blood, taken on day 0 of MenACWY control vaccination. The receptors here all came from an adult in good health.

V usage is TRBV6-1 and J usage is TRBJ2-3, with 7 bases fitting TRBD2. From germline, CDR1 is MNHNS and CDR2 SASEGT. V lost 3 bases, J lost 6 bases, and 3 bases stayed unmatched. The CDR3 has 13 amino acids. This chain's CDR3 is CASSDQAGDTQYF. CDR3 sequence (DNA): TGTGCCAGCAGTGATCAAGCGGGGGATACGCAGTATTTT.

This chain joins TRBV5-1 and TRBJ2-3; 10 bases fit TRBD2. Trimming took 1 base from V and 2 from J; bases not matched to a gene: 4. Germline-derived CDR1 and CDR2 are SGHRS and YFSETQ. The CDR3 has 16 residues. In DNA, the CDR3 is TGCGCCAGCAGCTTGCCGCTAGCGGGAGTCACAGATACGCAGTATTTT. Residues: CASSLPLAGVTDTQYF.

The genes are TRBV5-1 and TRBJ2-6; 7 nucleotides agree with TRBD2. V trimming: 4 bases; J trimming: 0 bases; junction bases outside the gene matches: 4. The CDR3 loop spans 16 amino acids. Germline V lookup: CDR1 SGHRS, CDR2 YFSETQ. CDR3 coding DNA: TGCGCCAGCAGCCCCGGGGGGAGCTCTGGGGCCAACGTCCTGACTTTC. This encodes CASSPGGSSGANVLTF.

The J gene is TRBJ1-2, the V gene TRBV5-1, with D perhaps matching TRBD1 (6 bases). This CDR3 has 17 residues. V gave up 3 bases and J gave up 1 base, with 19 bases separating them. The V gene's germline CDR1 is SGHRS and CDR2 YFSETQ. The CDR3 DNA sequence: TGCGCCAGCAGCTCCGCTTCGGACAGTCTAATTAACTATGGCTACACCTTC. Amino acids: CASSSASDSLINYGYTF.

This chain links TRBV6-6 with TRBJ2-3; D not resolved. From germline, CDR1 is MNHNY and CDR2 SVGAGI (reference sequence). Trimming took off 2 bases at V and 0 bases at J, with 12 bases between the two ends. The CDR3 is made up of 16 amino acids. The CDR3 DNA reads TGTGCCAGCAGTTACGGTGGAGCCACTAGCACAGATACGCAGTATTTT. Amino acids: CASSYGGATSTDTQYF.

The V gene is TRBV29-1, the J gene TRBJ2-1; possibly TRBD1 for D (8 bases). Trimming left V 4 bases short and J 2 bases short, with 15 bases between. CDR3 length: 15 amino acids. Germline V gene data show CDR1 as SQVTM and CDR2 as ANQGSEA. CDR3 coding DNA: TGCAGCGTTGGATGGGGGGGACAGGCCTACAATGAGCAGTTCTTC. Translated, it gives CSVGWGGQAYNEQFF.

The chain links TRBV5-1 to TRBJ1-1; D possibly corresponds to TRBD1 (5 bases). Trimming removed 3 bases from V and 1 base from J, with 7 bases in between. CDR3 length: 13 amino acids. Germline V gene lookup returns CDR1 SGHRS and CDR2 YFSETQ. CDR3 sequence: CASSSTANTEAFF. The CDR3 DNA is TGCGCCAGCAGCTCGACAGCGAACACTGAAGCTTTCTTT.

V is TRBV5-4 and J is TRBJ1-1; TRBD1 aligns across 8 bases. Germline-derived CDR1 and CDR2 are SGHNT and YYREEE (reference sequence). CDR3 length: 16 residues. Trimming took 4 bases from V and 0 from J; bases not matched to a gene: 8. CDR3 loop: CASSSRQGIMNTEAFF. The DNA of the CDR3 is TGTGCCAGCAGCAGCCGACAGGGGATCATGAACACTGAAGCTTTCTTT.

The chain's CDR3 is CASQERSNQPQHF. The CDR3 bases are TGTGCCAGCCAAGAACGTAGCAATCAGCCCCAGCATTTT. This chain joins TRBV25-1 and TRBJ1-5; D ambiguous. Trimming removed 8 bases from V and 0 bases from J, with 8 bases in between. CDR3 length: 13 residues. Germline values: CDR1 MGHDK, CDR2 SYGVNS.

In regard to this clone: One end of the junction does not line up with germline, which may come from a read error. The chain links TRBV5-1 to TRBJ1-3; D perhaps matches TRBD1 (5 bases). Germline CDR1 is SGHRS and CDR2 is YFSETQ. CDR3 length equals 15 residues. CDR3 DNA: TGCGCCAGCAGATTGGATGGGGGCTCTGGAAACACCATATATTTT. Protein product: CASRLDGGSGNTIYF.

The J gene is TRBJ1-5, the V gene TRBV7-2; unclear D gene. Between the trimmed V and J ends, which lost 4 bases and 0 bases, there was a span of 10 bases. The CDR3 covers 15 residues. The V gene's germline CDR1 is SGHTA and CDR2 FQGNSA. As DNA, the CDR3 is TGTGCCAGCAGCTCAGCGGGTTATAGCAATCAGCCCCAGCATTTT. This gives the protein CASSSAGYSNQPQHF. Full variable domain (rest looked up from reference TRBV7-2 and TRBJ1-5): GAGVSQSPSNKVTEKGKDVELRCDPISGHTALYWYRQSLGQGLEFLIYFQGNSAPDKSGLPSDRFSAERTGGSVSTLTIQRTQQEDSAVYLCASSSAGYSNQPQHFGDGTRLSIL.

DNA for the CDR3: TGTGCCAGTCACCCCCGCGGGGCAGGACTGTACAATGAGCAGTTCTTC. Translation: CASHPRGAGLYNEQFF. The chain links TRBV19 to TRBJ2-1, with a weak D call TRBD2 (6 bases). Looked up from germline, CDR1 is LNHDA and CDR2 is SQIVND (reference sequence). There are 16 residues in the CDR3. The germline V and J ends were trimmed by 8 bases and 4 bases, with 21 bases remaining between them.

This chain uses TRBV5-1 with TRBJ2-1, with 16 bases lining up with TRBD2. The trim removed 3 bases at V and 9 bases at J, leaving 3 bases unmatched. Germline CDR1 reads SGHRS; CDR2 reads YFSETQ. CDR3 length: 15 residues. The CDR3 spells CASSWGLAGGFEQFF. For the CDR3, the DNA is TGCGCCAGCAGCTGGGGACTAGCGGGAGGGTTTGAGCAGTTCTTC.

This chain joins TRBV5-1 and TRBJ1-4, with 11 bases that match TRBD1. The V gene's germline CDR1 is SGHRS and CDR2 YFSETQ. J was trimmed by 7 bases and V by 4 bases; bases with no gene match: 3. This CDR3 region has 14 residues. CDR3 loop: CASSVGTGGEKLFF. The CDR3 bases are TGCGCCAGCAGCGTGGGGACAGGGGGTGAAAAACTGTTTTTT.

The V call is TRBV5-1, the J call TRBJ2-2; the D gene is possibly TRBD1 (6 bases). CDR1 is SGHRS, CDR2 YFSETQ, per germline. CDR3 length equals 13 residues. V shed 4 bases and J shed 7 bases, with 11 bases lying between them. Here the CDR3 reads CASSIPTGGELFF. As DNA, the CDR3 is TGCGCCAGCAGCATACCGACAGGCGGGGAGCTGTTTTTT.

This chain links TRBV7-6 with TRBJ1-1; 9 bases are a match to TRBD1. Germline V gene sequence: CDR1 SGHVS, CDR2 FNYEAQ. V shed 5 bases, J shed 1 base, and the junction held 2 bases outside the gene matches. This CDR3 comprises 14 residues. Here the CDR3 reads CASSPGQGNTEAFF. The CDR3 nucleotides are TGTGCCAGCAGCCCGGGACAGGGGAACACTGAAGCTTTCTTT.

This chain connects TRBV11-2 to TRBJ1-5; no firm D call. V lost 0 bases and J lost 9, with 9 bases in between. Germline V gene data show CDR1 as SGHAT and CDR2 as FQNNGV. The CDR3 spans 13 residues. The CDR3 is CASSLDSGPPQHF. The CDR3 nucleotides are TGTGCCAGCAGCTTAGATTCAGGTCCGCCCCAGCATTTT.

The CDR3 protein is CASSLGIEIYGYTF. The CDR3 DNA sequence: TGTGCCAGCAGTTTAGGGATAGAGATCTATGGCTACACCTTC. The gene calls are TRBV28 and TRBJ1-2, with D unresolved. The CDR3 length is 14 residues. Germline CDR1 and CDR2: MDHEN and SYDVKM. V lost 2 bases and J lost 4, with 11 bases in between.

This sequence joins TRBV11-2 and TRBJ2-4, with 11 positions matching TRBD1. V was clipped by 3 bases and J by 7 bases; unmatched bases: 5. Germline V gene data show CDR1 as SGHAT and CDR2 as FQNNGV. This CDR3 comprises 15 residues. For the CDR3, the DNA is TGTGCCAGCAGCTTGGGTGGGACAGGGGGTAACATTCAGTACTTC. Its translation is CASSLGGTGGNIQYF.

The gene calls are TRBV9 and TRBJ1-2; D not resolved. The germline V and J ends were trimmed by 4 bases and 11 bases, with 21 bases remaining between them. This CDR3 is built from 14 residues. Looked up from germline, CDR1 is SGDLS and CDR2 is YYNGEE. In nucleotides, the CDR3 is TGTGCCAGCAGCTTTTCAGAGGGTAGTGGGAGGTACACCTTC. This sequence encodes CASSFSEGSGRYTF.

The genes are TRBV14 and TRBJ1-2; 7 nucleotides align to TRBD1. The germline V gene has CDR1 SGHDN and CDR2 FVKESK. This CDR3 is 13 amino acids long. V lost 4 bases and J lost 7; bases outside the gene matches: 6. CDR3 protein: CASSPRTGTGYTF. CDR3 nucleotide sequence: TGTGCCAGCAGCCCTCGGACAGGCACTGGCTACACCTTC.

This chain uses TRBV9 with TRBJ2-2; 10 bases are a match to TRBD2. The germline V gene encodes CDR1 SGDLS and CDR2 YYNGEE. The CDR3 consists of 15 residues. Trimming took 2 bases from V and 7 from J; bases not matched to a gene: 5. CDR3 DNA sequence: TGTGCCAGCAGCGTTAGCGGGAGGACGAGCGGGGAGCTGTTTTTT. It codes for CASSVSGRTSGELFF.

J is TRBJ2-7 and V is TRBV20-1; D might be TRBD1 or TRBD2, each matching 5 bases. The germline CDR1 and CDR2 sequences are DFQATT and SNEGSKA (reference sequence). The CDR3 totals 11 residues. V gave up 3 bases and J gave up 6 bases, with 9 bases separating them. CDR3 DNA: TGCAGTGCTAGGGACGGGACCGAGCAGTACTTC. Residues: CSARDGTEQYF.

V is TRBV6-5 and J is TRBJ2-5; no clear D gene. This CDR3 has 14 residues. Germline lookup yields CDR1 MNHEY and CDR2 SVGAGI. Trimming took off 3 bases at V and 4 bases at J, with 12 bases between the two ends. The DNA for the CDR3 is TGTGCCAGCAGTTATTCCAGGCAAACAGAGACCCAGTACTTC. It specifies CASSYSRQTETQYF.

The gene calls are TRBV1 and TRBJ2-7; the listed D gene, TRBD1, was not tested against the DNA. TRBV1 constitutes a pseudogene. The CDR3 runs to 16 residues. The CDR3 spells CTSSPLGQGRNYEQYF. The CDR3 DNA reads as TGCACCAGCAGCCCGCTGGGACAGGGGAGAAACTACGAGCAGTACTTC.

The CDR3 nucleotides are TGTGCCTGGAGTGGGACCGGACAGGCGGGCGGGCCCCAGCATTTT. Translated, it gives CAWSGTGQAGGPQHF. The J gene is TRBJ1-5, the V gene TRBV30, with 7 bases matching TRBD1. CDR1 and CDR2 from the germline V gene are GTSNPN and SVGIG (reference sequence). The trim removed 1 base at V and 9 bases at J, leaving 12 bases unmatched. This CDR3 spans 15 amino acids.

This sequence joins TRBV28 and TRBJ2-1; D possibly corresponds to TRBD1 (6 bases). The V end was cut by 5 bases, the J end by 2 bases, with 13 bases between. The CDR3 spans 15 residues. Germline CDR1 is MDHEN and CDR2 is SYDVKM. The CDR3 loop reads CASSTGQLAYNEQFF. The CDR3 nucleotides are TGTGCCAGCAGTACGGGACAATTAGCCTACAATGAGCAGTTCTTC. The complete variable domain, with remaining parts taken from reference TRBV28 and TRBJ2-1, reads DVKVTQSSRYLVKRTGEKVFLECVQDMDHENMFWYRQDPGLGLRLIYFSYDVKMKEKGDIPEGYSVSREKKERFSLILESASTNQTSMYLCASSTGQLAYNEQFFGPGTRLTVL.

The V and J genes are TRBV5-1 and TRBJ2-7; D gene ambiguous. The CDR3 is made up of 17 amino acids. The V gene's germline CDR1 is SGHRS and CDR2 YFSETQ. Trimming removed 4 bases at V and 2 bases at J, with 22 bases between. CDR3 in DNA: TGCGCCAGCAGCCCCCACCGGGTGGAACAACTTCCCTACGAGCAGTACTTC. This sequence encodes CASSPHRVEQLPYEQYF.

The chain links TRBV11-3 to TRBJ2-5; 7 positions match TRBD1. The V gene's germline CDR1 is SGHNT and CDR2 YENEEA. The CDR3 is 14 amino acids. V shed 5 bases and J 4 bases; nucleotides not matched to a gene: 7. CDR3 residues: CASSAQGVIETQYF. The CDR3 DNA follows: TGTGCCAGCAGCGCCCAGGGGGTTATAGAGACCCAGTACTTC.

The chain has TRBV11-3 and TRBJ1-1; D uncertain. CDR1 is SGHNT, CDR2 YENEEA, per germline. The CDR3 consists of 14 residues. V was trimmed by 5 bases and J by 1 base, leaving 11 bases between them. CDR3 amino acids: CASSPSGTNTEAFF. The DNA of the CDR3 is TGTGCCAGCAGCCCCAGTGGCACGAACACTGAAGCTTTCTTT. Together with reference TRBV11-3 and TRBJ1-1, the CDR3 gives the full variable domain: EAGVVQSPRYKIIEKKQPVAFWCNPISGHNTLYWYLQNLGQGPELLIRYENEEAVDDSQLPKDRFSAERLKGVDSTLKIQPAELGDSAVYLCASSPSGTNTEAFFGQGTRLTVV.

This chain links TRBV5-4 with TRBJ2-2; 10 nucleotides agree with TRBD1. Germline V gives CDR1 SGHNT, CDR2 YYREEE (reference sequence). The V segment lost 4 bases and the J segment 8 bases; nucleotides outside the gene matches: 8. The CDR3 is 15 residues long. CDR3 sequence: CASSRTGGTRGELFF. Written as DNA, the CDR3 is TGTGCCAGCAGCAGGACAGGGGGTACCCGGGGGGAGCTGTTTTTT.

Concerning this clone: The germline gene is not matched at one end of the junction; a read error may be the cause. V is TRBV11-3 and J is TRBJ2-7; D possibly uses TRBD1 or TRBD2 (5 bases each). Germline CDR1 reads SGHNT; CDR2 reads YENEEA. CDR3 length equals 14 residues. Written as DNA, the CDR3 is TGTGCCAGCAGTTTAGGGACCGAGGGCTACGAGCAGTACTTC. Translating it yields CASSLGTEGYEQYF.